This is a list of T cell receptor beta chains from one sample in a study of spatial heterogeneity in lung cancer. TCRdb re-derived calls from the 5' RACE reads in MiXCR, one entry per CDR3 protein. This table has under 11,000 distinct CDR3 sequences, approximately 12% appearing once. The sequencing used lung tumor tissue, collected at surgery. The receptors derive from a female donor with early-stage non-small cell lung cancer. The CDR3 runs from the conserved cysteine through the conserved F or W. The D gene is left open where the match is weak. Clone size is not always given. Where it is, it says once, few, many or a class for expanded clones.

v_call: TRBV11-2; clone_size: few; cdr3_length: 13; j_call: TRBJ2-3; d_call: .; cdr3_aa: CASSPDLTDTQYF
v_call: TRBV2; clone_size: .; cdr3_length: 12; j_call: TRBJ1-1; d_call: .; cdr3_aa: CAGTASGAEAFF
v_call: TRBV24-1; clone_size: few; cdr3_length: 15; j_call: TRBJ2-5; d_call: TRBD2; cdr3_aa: CATSSASGRAQTQYF
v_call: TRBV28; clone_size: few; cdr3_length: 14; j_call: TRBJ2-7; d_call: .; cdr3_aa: CASSPHGVTYEQYF
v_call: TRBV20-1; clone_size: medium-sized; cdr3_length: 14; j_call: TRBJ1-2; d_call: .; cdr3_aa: CSARGPGDPYGYTF
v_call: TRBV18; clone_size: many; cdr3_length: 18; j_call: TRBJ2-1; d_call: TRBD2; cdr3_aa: CASSRGLAGGPAYNEQFF
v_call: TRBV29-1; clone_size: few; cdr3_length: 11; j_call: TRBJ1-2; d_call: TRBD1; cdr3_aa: CSERTGGGYTF
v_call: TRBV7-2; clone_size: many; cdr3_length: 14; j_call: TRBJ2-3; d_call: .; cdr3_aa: CASSLRTSTDTQYF
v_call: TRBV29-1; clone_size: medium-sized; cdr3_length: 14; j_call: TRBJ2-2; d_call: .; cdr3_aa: CSVEKQGNTGELFF
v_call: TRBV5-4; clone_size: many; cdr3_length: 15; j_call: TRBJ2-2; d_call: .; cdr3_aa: CASHPGDTNTGELFF
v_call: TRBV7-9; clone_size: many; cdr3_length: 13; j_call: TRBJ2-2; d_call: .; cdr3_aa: CASRETVPGELFF
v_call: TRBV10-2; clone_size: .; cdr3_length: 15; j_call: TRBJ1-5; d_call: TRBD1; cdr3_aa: CASRDGQGQNQPQHF
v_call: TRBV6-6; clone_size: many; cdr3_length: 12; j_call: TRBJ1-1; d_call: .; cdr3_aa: CASSFSTAEAFF